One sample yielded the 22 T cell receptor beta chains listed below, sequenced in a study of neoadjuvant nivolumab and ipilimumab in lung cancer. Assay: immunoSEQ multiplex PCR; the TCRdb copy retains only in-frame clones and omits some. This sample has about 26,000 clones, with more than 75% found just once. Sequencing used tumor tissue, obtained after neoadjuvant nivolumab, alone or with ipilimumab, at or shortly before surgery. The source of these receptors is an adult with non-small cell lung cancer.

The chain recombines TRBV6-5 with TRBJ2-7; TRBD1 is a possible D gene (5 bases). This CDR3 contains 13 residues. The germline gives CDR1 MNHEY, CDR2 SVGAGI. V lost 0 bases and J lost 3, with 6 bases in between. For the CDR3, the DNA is TGTGCCAGCAGTTACTCAGGGGTCTACGAGCAGTACTTC. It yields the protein CASSYSGVYEQYF.

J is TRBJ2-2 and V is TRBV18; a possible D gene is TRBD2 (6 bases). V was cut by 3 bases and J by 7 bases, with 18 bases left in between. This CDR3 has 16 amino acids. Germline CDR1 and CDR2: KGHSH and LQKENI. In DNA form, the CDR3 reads TGTGCCAGCTCACCGCCGTTGTTGGAGGGAATCGGGGAGCTGTTTTTT. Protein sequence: CASSPPLLEGIGELFF.

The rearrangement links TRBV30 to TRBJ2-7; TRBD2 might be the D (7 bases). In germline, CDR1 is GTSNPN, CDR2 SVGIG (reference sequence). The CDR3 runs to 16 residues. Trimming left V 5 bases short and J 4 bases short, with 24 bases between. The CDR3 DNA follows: TGTGCCTGGGAGTTGGGGAGAAAGGGGGGGAATTACGAGCAGTACTTC. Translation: CAWELGRKGGNYEQYF.

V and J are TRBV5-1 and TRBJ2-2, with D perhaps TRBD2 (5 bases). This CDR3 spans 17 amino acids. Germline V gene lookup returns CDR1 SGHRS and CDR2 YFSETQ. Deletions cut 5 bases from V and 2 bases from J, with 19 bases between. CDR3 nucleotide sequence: TGCGCCAGCAGTACCGTGGAGGCCCATTTTAACACCGGGGAGCTGTTTTTT. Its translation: CASSTVEAHFNTGELFF.

The CDR3 bases are TGTGCCTATCGACAGGGGGAGCGGGAGTCTGAAGCTTTCTTT. Amino acid sequence: CAYRQGERESEAFF. The chain couples TRBV30 to TRBJ1-1; 9 bases fit TRBD1. CDR3 length: 14 amino acids. The germline V gene encodes CDR1 GTSNPN and CDR2 SVGIG (reference sequence). J lost 6 bases, V lost 7 bases, and 12 bases had no gene match.

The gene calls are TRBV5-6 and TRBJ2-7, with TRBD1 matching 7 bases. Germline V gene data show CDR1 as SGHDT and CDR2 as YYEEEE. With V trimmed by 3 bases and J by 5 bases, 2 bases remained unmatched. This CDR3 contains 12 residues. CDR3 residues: CASSWGTDEQYF. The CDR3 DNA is TGTGCCAGCAGCTGGGGGACAGACGAGCAGTACTTC.

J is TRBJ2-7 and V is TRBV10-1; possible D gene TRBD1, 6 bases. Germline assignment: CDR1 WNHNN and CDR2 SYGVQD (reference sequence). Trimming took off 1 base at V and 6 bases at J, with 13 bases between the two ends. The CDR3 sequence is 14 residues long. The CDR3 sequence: CASSEWDKGAEQYF. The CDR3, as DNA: TGCGCCAGCAGTGAGTGGGACAAAGGAGCCGAGCAGTACTTC.

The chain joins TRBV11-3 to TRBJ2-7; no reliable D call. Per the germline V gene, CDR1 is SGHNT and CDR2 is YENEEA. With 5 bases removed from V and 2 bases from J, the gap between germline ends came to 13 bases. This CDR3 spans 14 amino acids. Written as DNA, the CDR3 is TGTGCCAGCAGCACCCTGGAGAGAACCTACGAGCAGTACTTC. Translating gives CASSTLERTYEQYF.

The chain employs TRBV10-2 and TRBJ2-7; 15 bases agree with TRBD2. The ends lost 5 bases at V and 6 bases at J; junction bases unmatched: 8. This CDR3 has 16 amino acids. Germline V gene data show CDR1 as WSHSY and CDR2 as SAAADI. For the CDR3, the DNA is TGCGCCAGCAGTCACCCGGGACTAGCGGGAGGAGGCGAGCAGTACTTC. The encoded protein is CASSHPGLAGGGEQYF.

CDR3 residues: CSARLAGEQFF. The CDR3 DNA reads TGCAGCGCCAGACTAGCTGGGGAGCAGTTCTTC. This sequence joins TRBV29-1 and TRBJ2-1; 7 nucleotides line up with TRBD2. The V segment lost 7 bases and the J segment 10 bases; nucleotides outside the gene matches: 7. The germline V gene has CDR1 SQVTM and CDR2 ANQGSEA. The CDR3 contains 11 residues.

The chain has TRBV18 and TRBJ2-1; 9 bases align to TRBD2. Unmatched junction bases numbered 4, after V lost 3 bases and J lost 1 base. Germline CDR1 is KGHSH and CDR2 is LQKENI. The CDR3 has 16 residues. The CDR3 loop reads CASSPSGRVSYNEQFF. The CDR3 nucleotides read TGTGCCAGCTCACCTAGCGGGAGAGTGTCCTACAATGAGCAGTTCTTC.

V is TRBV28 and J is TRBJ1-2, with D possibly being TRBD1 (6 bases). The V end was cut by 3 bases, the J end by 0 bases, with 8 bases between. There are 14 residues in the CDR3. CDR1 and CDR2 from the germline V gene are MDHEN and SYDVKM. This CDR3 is CASSLRTANYGYTF. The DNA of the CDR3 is TGTGCCAGCAGTTTGAGGACAGCTAACTATGGCTACACCTTC.

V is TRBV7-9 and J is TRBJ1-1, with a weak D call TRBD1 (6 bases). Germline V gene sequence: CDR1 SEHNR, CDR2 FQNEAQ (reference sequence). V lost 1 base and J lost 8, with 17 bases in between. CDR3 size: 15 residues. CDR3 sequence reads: CASSLGFGSQGEAFF. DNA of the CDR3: TGTGCCAGCAGCTTAGGTTTTGGAAGTCAGGGGGAAGCTTTCTTT.

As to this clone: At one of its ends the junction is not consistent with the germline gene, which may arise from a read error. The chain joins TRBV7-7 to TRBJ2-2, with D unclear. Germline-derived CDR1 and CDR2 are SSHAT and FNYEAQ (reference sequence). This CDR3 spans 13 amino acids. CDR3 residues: CASSADNTGELFF. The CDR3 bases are TGTGCTAGCAGCGCAGATAACACCGGGGAGCTGTTTTTT.

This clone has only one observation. The CDR3 loop is CASSRLTSGRGSEQFF. CDR3 in DNA: TGTGCCAGCAGCCGCCTTACTAGCGGGAGGGGCAGTGAGCAGTTCTTC. J is TRBJ2-1 and V is TRBV14; 13 bases agree with TRBD2. The germline gives CDR1 SGHDN, CDR2 FVKESK. The CDR3 has 16 residues. V trimming: 4 bases; J trimming: 9 bases; junction bases outside the gene matches: 9.

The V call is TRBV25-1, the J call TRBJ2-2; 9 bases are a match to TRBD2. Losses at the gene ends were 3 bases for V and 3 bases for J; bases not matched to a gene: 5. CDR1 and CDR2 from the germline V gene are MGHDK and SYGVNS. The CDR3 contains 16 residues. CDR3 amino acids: CASSDTLAGYTGELFF. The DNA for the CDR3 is TGTGCCAGCAGTGACACCCTAGCGGGATACACCGGGGAGCTGTTTTTT.

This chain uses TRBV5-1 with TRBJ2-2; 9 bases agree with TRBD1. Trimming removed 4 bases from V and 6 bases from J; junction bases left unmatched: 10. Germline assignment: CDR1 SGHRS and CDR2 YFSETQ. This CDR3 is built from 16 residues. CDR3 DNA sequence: TGCGCCAGCAGCACTCAACAGGGGGCGGTCTCCGGGGAGCTGTTTTTT. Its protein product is CASSTQQGAVSGELFF.

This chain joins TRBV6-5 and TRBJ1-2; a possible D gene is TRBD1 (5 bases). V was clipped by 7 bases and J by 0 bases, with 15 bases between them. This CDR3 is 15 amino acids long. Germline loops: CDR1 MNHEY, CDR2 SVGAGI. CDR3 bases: TGTGCCAGCATGAGGCAAGGGACTACTAACTATGGCTACACCTTC. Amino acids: CASMRQGTTNYGYTF.

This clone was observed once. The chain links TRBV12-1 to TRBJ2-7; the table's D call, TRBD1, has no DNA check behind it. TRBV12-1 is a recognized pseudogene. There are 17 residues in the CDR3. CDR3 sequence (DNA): TGTGCCAGCAGCTTTGGGCTCGAGACAGGGTTCTCGTTCGAGCAGTACTTC. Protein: CASSFGLETGFSFEQYF.

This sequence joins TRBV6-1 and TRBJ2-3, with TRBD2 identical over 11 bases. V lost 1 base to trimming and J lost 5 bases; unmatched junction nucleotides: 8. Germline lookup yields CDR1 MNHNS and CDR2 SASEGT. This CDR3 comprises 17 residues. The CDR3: CASSEEVILAGVDTQYF. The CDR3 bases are TGTGCCAGCAGTGAAGAGGTGATACTAGCGGGAGTAGATACGCAGTATTTT.

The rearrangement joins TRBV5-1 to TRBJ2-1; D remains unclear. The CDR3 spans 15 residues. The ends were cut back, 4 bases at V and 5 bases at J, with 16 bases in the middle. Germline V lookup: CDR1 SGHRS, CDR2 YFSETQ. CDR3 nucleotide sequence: TGCGCCAGCAGCCATTTACGGAGTCGGGACAATGAGCAGTTCTTC. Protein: CASSHLRSRDNEQFF. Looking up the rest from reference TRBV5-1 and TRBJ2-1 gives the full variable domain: KAGVTQTPRYLIKTRGQQVTLSCSPISGHRSVSWYQQTPGQGLQFLFEYFSETQRNKGNFPGRFSGRQFSNSRSEMNVSTLELGDSALYLCASSHLRSRDNEQFFGPGTRLTVL.

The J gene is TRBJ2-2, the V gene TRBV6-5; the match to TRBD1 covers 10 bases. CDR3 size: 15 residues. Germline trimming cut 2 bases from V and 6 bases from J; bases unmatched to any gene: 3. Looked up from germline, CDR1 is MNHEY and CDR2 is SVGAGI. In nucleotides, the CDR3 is TGTGCCAGCAGTTACGACAGGGGGCAGGCCGGGGAGCTGTTTTTT. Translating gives CASSYDRGQAGELFF.